This T cell receptor beta chain was sequenced in a study of technical replicates of blood from several donors (dated by TCRdb to 2016 to 2017). About this clone itself: Its antigen has not been determined. No much larger clone is present one base from it, and per-base qualities are unavailable.

Libraries were built with the immunoSEQ multiplex PCR assay. TCRdb took over this immuneACCESS table, retaining in-frame rearrangements with V and J assigned. Such tables are incomplete; in checked studies, under half of the missing clones stem from an unresolved V gene, and the remainder is unexplained. The sample table records approximately 79,000 clones; roughly nine tenths of these occur just once. Approximately 0.39% of the sample comes from the top ten. CDR1 is given as LNHNV and CDR2 as YYDKDF, both from the germline V gene (reference sequence). The CDR3 goes from the cysteine to the phenylalanine over 19 residues. CDR3 DNA only is kept here, 57 bases in frame from base 1. The germline V end is reduced by 0 bases and the J end by 4 bases; junction bases left unmatched: 12.

The V gene is TRBV15 and the J gene is TRBJ2-1; 10 bases in the middle match TRBD2. Material for sequencing was T cells isolated from PBMCs. This sequence was found in a human donor in good health. The nucleotides read TGTGCCACCAGCAGAGAGGGGGGGTGGGTAGCGGGAGGTTACAATGAGCAGTTCTTC. It is translated as CATSREGGWVAGGYNEQFF.